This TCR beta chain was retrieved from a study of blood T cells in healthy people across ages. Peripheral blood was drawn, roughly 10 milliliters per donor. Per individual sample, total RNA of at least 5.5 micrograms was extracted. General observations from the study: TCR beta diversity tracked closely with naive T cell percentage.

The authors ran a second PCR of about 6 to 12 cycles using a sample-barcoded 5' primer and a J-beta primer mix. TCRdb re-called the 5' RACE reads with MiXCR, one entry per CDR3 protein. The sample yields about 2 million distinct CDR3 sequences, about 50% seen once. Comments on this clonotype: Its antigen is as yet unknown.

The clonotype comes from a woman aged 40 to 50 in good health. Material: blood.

CDR3 in DNA: TGTGCCAGCAGTAGTAAGACAGGGGAGACGACCCAGTACTTC. It yields the protein CASSSKTGETTQYF. The chain uses TRBV7-9 and TRBJ2-5; 8 bases fit TRBD1. Per the germline V gene, CDR1 is SEHNR and CDR2 is FQNEAQ (reference sequence). Trimming cost V 6 bases and J 7 bases; bases outside gene matches: 10. This CDR3 is 14 amino acids long.